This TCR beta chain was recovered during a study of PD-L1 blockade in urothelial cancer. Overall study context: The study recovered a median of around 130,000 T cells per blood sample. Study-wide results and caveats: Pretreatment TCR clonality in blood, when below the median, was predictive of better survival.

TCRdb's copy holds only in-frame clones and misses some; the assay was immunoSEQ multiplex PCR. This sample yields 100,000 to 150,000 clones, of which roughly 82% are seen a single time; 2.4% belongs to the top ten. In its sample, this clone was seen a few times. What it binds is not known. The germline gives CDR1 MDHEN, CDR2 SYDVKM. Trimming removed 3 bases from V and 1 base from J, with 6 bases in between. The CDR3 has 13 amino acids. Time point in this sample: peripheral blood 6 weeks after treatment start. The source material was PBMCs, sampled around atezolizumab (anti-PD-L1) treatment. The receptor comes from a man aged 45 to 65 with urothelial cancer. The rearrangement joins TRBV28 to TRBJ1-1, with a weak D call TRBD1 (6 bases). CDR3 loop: CASSLGQNTEAFF. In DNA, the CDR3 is TGTGCCAGCAGTTTGGGACAGAACACTGAAGCTTTCTTT.